Presented here are 4 T cell receptor beta chains from one specimen sequenced in a study of OX40 agonist ivuxolimab in advanced cancers. Profiling relied on immunoSEQ multiplex PCR, and the TCRdb table lists in-frame clones only, not all of them. The sample yields nearly 70,000 clones, approximately 83% seen once. The input for sequencing was CD4+ or CD8+ T cells sorted from blood, taken in a trial of the OX40 agonist ivuxolimab. The receptor set was obtained from an adult with an advanced solid tumor such as melanoma, head and neck, liver or kidney cancer.

The chain recombines TRBV4-1 with TRBJ2-1; D possibly matches TRBD1 or TRBD2 (5 bases each). Germline loops: CDR1 MGHRA, CDR2 YSYEKL. The CDR3 is 17 amino acids. The ends were cut back, 0 bases at V and 0 bases at J, with 12 bases in the middle. The CDR3 loop is CASSQEVGRLSYNEQFF. CDR3 sequence (DNA): TGCGCCAGCAGCCAAGAGGTGGGACGTCTCTCCTACAATGAGCAGTTCTTC.

The chain links TRBV6-1 to TRBJ1-1; D is undetermined. From germline, CDR1 is MNHNS and CDR2 SASEGT. The CDR3 length is 13 residues. Between the trimmed V and J ends, which lost 4 bases and 2 bases, there was a span of 8 bases. The chain's CDR3 is CASSAVTNTEAFF. The CDR3 region has the DNA TGTGCCAGCAGTGCTGTCACAAACACTGAAGCTTTCTTT.

The rearrangement links TRBV27 to TRBJ2-6; D is ambiguous. The CDR3 has 13 residues. Trimming left V 6 bases short and J 2 bases short, with 5 bases between. The germline V gene encodes CDR1 MNHEY and CDR2 SMNVEV (reference sequence). CDR3: CASRIPGANVLTF. CDR3 in DNA: TGTGCCAGCAGGATACCTGGGGCCAACGTCCTGACTTTC.

This chain connects TRBV27 to TRBJ2-5; D unclear. The CDR3 has 14 amino acids. The V end lost 9 bases, the J end lost 2 bases, and 16 bases lay between the germline ends. Germline V lookup: CDR1 MNHEY, CDR2 SMNVEV (reference sequence). The CDR3 is CARGSQQIQETQYF. The CDR3 nucleotides read TGTGCCAGAGGAAGCCAACAGATTCAAGAGACCCAGTACTTC.